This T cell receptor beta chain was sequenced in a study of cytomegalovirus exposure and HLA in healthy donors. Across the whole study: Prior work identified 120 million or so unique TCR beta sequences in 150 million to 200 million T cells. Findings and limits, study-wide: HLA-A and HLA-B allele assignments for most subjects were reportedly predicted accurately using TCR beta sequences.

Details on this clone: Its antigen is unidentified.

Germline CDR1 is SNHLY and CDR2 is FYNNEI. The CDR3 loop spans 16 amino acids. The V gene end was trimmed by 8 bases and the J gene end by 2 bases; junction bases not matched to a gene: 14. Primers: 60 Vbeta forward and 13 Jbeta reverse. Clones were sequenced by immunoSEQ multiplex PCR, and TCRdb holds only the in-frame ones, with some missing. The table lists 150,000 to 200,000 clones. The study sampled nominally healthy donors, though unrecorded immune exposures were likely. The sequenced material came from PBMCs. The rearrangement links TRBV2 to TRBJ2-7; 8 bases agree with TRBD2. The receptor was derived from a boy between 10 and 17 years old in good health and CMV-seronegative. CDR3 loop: CASWGERGLGAYEQYF. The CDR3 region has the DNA TGTGCCAGCTGGGGAGAGCGGGGACTAGGTGCCTACGAGCAGTACTTC. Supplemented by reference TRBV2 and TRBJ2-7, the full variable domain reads EPEVTQTPSHQVTQMGQEVILRCVPISNHLYFYWYRQILGQKVEFLVSFYNNEISEKSEIFDDQFSVERPDGSNFTLKIRSTKLEDSAMYFCASWGERGLGAYEQYFGPGTRLTVT.